This T cell receptor (beta chain) is from a study of CD8+ T cells in alopecia areata. General study points: Sequences from scalp samples also cover resident alphabeta T cells of normal skin.

RNA was isolated and reverse transcribed to cDNA, the sequencing template. The repertoire was sequenced with immunoSEQ multiplex PCR; TCRdb's copy has only in-frame clones and lacks some. The repertoire holds 100,000 or so clones, with 55% to 70% as singletons. Worth noting for this clone: No antigen is known for it.

Treatment noted: oral pan-JAK inhibitor, 5-10 mg twice daily. Alopecia areata patients provided lesional scalp punch biopsies and peripheral blood, both collected for the study. The clonotype was recovered from a human donor with alopecia areata. Sequenced here: CD8+ T cells sorted from blood, sampled at approximately week 60, from a patient treated with tofacitinib.

CDR3 DNA sequence: TGTGCCAGCAGCTTAGCGCGTTTCGGGGGGGCCTTAAATGAGCAGTTCTTC. This codes for CASSLARFGGALNEQFF. The chain has TRBV7-2 and TRBJ2-1, with 8 bases that match TRBD2. The length of the CDR3 is 17 residues. In germline, CDR1 is SGHTA, CDR2 FQGNSA. The V segment lost 0 bases and the J segment 7 bases; nucleotides outside the gene matches: 11.